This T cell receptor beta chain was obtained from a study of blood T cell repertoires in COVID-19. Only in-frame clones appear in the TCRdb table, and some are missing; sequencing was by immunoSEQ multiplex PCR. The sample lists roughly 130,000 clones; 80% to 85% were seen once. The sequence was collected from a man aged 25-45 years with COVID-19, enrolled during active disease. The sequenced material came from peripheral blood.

The CDR3 DNA sequence: TGTGCCTGGAGTAGAGAATTGAACACTGAAGCTTTCTTT. Protein: CAWSRELNTEAFF. The chain joins TRBV30 to TRBJ1-1; D gene uncertain. Trimming stripped 2 bases from V and 0 bases from J, with 7 bases between. The CDR3 extends over 13 amino acids. CDR1 and CDR2 from the germline V gene are GTSNPN and SVGIG (reference sequence).